This T cell receptor beta chain stems from a study of blood T cell repertoires in COVID-19. V lost 0 bases and J 0 bases, leaving 6 bases between the germline ends. Germline CDR1 and CDR2: SGHRS and YFSETQ. The length of the CDR3 is 14 residues. To note about this clone: The same CDR3 can be traced to other DNA sequences in this sample.

Measured with immunoSEQ multiplex PCR; TCRdb has only the in-frame clones, and not every one. This table has under 250,000 clones, around nine tenths appearing once. This chain links TRBV5-1 with TRBJ1-1; D is unclear. The receptor's source is a woman aged 55-70 years with acute or convalescent COVID-19. Material for sequencing was peripheral blood. CDR3 nucleotide sequence: TGCGCCAGCAGCTTGGGGCAGGTGAACACTGAAGCTTTCTTT. Encoded protein: CASSLGQVNTEAFF.